Sequencing of this T cell receptor beta chain was carried out in a study of cytomegalovirus exposure and HLA in healthy donors. Germline-derived CDR1 and CDR2 are SGHDT and YYEEEE. J lost 3 bases, V lost 4 bases, and 2 bases had no gene match. The CDR3 is made up of 15 amino acids. The PCR was carried out with 60 Vbeta primers and 13 Jbeta primers. Assay used: immunoSEQ multiplex PCR; TCRdb lists only in-frame clones, some missing. The table includes about 190,000 clones, 86% detected once. Sequencing used PBMCs. V is TRBV5-6 and J is TRBJ2-1, with 12 bases that match TRBD2. The receptor's source is a woman in her 30s in good health and CMV-seronegative. In nucleotides, the CDR3 is TGTGCCAGCAGCAGGGGACTAGCGGGCTACAATGAGCAGTTCTTC. Translating it yields CASSRGLAGYNEQFF.